The clone carrying this TCR beta chain was seen many times. Its antigen remains unidentified. Per germline, CDR1 SQVTM and CDR2 ANQGSEA. After removal of 4 bases from V and 7 bases from J, the junction contained 7 bases not matched to a gene. The CDR3 loop spans 13 amino acids. The authors reverse transcribed all of the isolated RNA, so sequencing captured expressed TCRB transcripts. Naive, central memory and regulatory T cell samples averaged about 3.5 million reads. Measured with immunoSEQ multiplex PCR; TCRdb has only the in-frame clones, and not every one. This table holds roughly 350,000 clones, 11% found once. The record originates from a study of beta chain features in type 1 diabetes. Study as a whole: Healthy donors and patients had similar age, gender and cell yields.

Study-wide results and limits: There were fewer insertions and more deletions at the VDJ junctions of type 1 diabetes patients.

Material for sequencing was naive CD4+ T cells from blood. This sequence joins TRBV29-1 and TRBJ2-1; TRBD2 matches 7 bases. The TCR was taken from a woman aged 25 to 39 in good health. The CDR3 loop reads CSVGAGARNEQFF. CDR3 nucleotides: TGCAGCGTTGGGGCGGGAGCTCGGAATGAGCAGTTCTTC.